Below are 16 T cell receptor beta chains sequenced from a single sample in a study of cytomegalovirus exposure and HLA in healthy donors. Primers included in the PCR were 60 Vbeta and 13 Jbeta primers. TCRdb keeps only in-frame clones here, not all; method: immunoSEQ multiplex PCR. The table shows approximately 140,000 clones, with 70% to 85% occurring only once. The sequenced material came from PBMCs. These receptors were taken from a woman aged 45-59 years in good health and CMV-seropositive.

The chain joins TRBV27 to TRBJ2-7; 9 bases are shared with TRBD2. Germline V gene lookup returns CDR1 MNHEY and CDR2 SMNVEV (reference sequence). V lost 4 bases, J lost 2 bases, and 9 bases stayed unmatched. The CDR3 length is 16 residues. The CDR3 reads CASSSTSGRSTYEQYF. The CDR3 DNA follows: TGTGCCAGCAGTTCGACTAGCGGTCGTAGCACCTACGAGCAGTACTTC.

The J gene is TRBJ1-1, the V gene TRBV27; the D gene is possibly TRBD1 (6 bases). V lost 1 base to trimming and J lost 1 base, with 7 bases between them. CDR1 and CDR2 from the germline V gene are MNHEY and SMNVEV (reference sequence). The CDR3 is made up of 14 amino acids. The CDR3 region has the DNA TGTGCCAGCAGTTTATTGGGGGCGAACACTGAAGCTTTCTTT. This codes for CASSLLGANTEAFF.

The rearrangement uses TRBV19 and TRBJ2-7, with D possibly matching TRBD2 (6 bases). CDR3 length: 15 amino acids. The V end lost 5 bases, the J end lost 5 bases, and 19 bases lay between the germline ends. Per germline, CDR1 LNHDA and CDR2 SQIVND (reference sequence). The CDR3 loop is CASSLGRGFRDEQYF. The CDR3 bases are TGTGCCAGTAGTCTAGGACGGGGGTTTAGGGACGAGCAGTACTTC.

The rearrangement uses TRBV27 and TRBJ1-2, with a weak D call TRBD1 (6 bases). The CDR3 consists of 13 residues. The V gene lost 3 bases and the J gene lost 4 bases, with 9 bases spanning the gap. CDR1 and CDR2 from the germline V gene are MNHEY and SMNVEV (reference sequence). This CDR3 reads CASSFKGVYGYTF. In DNA, the CDR3 is TGTGCCAGCAGTTTCAAGGGGGTCTATGGCTACACCTTC.

J is TRBJ2-1 and V is TRBV11-2; 10 bases agree with TRBD1. The germline V gene encodes CDR1 SGHAT and CDR2 FQNNGV. With V trimmed by 4 bases and J by 0 bases, 0 bases remained unmatched. The CDR3 covers 15 residues. CDR3 DNA sequence: TGTGCCAGCAGCTGGACAGGGGGCTCCTACAATGAGCAGTTCTTC. Its protein product is CASSWTGGSYNEQFF. The full variable domain, rest sourced from reference TRBV11-2 and TRBJ2-1, is EAGVAQSPRYKIIEKRQSVAFWCNPISGHATLYWYQQILGQGPKLLIQFQNNGVVDDSQLPKDRFSAERLKGVDSTLKIQPAKLEDSAVYLCASSWTGGSYNEQFFGPGTRLTVL.

The chain couples TRBV5-1 to TRBJ2-7; 10 nucleotides agree with TRBD2. The CDR3 covers 18 residues. In germline, CDR1 is SGHRS, CDR2 YFSETQ. The V gene end was trimmed by 0 bases and the J gene end by 6 bases; junction bases not matched to a gene: 15. The CDR3 region is CASSLAWSSGGASSEQYF. DNA for the CDR3: TGCGCCAGCAGCTTGGCCTGGTCTAGCGGGGGCGCATCGAGCGAGCAGTACTTC.

The chain employs TRBV18 and TRBJ2-5; 7 bases are shared with TRBD1. Germline V CDR1 and CDR2: KGHSH, LQKENI. The CDR3 runs to 17 residues. V was pared by 2 bases and J by 0 bases, with 9 bases of the junction left unmatched. The CDR3 here is CASSPEARTGNQETQYF. CDR3 nucleotide sequence: TGTGCCAGCTCACCAGAAGCTCGGACAGGAAACCAAGAGACCCAGTACTTC.

V gene TRBV9 combines with J gene TRBJ2-2; D is uncertain. This CDR3 comprises 14 residues. In germline, CDR1 is SGDLS, CDR2 YYNGEE. The ends were cut back, 4 bases at V and 7 bases at J, with 14 bases in the middle. The CDR3 loop is CASSIPSLGGELFF. Here the CDR3 DNA reads TGTGCCAGCAGCATCCCTAGTCTAGGCGGGGAGCTGTTTTTT.

This rearrangement joins TRBV2 to TRBJ2-7; 10 nucleotides align to TRBD1. Unmatched junction bases numbered 4, after V lost 5 bases and J lost 6 bases. The CDR3 totals 13 residues. The germline V gene encodes CDR1 SNHLY and CDR2 FYNNEI. In nucleotides, the CDR3 is TGTGCCAGCAGTCGGGGACAGGGGACCGAGCAGTACTTC. Its translation is CASSRGQGTEQYF.

The chain links TRBV28 to TRBJ2-1; 8 bases agree with TRBD2. Germline CDR1 is MDHEN and CDR2 is SYDVKM. The length of the CDR3 is 16 residues. V lost 5 bases and J lost 8; bases outside the gene matches: 14. The CDR3 spells CASSPMPGLVSHEQFF. Here the CDR3 DNA reads TGTGCCAGCAGTCCCATGCCGGGACTAGTGTCCCATGAGCAGTTCTTC.

V gene TRBV9 combines with J gene TRBJ1-2, with a possible D match to TRBD1 (5 bases). V lost 2 bases and J 5 bases, leaving 16 bases between the germline ends. Germline lookup yields CDR1 SGDLS and CDR2 YYNGEE. This CDR3 region has 15 residues. The CDR3 here is CASSVGAGRGYGYTF. The CDR3 region has the DNA TGTGCCAGCAGCGTCGGAGCAGGGAGGGGTTATGGCTACACCTTC.

The V and J genes are TRBV27 and TRBJ1-4, with 7 nucleotides matching TRBD1. The CDR3 runs to 14 residues. V lost 3 bases, J lost 4 bases, and 2 bases stayed unmatched. Germline V lookup: CDR1 MNHEY, CDR2 SMNVEV (reference sequence). The CDR3 sequence is CASSFDRVNEKLFF. For the CDR3, the DNA is TGTGCCAGCAGTTTCGACAGGGTTAATGAAAAACTGTTTTTT.

The V call is TRBV6-1, the J call TRBJ1-2, with D unclear. There are 17 residues in the CDR3. V was cut by 0 bases and J by 1 base, with 15 bases left in between. In germline, CDR1 is MNHNS, CDR2 SASEGT. This CDR3 is CASSEARGLFSNYGYTF. CDR3 bases: TGTGCCAGCAGTGAAGCGCGAGGGCTGTTCAGTAACTATGGCTACACCTTC.

A few counts support this clone. The J gene is TRBJ1-2, the V gene TRBV6-1; D gene uncertain. Between the trimmed V and J ends, which lost 0 bases and 8 bases, there was a span of 19 bases. The CDR3 contains 16 residues. The germline CDR1 and CDR2 sequences are MNHNS and SASEGT. The CDR3 loop is CASSEAGRQLMGGYTF. CDR3 DNA sequence: TGTGCCAGCAGTGAAGCGGGCCGGCAACTTATGGGCGGCTACACCTTC.

This clone appeared once. The identical CDR3 is also encoded by other nucleotide sequences in the sample. The rearrangement uses TRBV9 and TRBJ2-1, with D possibly matching TRBD2 (7 bases). CDR1 and CDR2 (germline): SGDLS, YYNGEE. This CDR3 is 15 amino acids long. Trimming removed 0 bases at V and 4 bases at J, with 11 bases between. The CDR3 DNA is TGTGCCAGCAGCGTAGGAGGGGGGGCTTACAATGAGCAGTTCTTC. The encoded protein is CASSVGGGAYNEQFF.

This clone was detected a few times. V gene TRBV9 combines with J gene TRBJ1-5; the match to TRBD1 covers 7 bases. The CDR3 length is 14 residues. The germline CDR1 and CDR2 sequences are SGDLS and YYNGEE. V gave up 3 bases and J gave up 7 bases; unmatched junction bases: 7. The CDR3 nucleotides read TGTGCCAGCAGCGGGGGACAGCTACAACAGCCCCAGCATTTT. This translates into CASSGGQLQQPQHF. The full variable domain, with the rest looked up from reference TRBV9 and TRBJ1-5, is DSGVTQTPKHLITATGQRVTLRCSPRSGDLSVYWYQQSLDQGLQFLIQYYNGEERAKGNILERFSAQQFPDLHSELNLSSLELGDSALYFCASSGGQLQQPQHFGDGTRLSIL.